Below, 13 T cell receptor beta chains from the same sample are listed, as sequenced in a study of spatial heterogeneity in lung cancer. The time point: sample taken at primary tumor resection. Whole RNA, isolated from tumor, nontumor lung or frozen PBMC, was sequenced without prior sorting. TCRdb re-analysed the 5' RACE reads in MiXCR, keeping a single row per CDR3 protein. The table has 50,000 to 65,000 distinct CDR3 sequences, 8% to 9% seen once. This material consisted of PBMCs, taken at surgery. These receptor sequences come from a female donor with early-stage non-small cell lung cancer.

The chain links TRBV6-1 to TRBJ1-3; D ambiguous. The length of the CDR3 is 13 residues. The V end lost 5 bases, the J end lost 0 bases, and 5 bases lay between the germline ends. CDR1 and CDR2 from the germline V gene are MNHNS and SASEGT. This chain's CDR3 is CASSTASGNTIYF. CDR3 bases: TGTGCCAGCAGTACAGCCTCTGGAAACACCATATATTTT.

This clonotype was picked up many times. This rearrangement joins TRBV5-1 to TRBJ2-2, with 9 nucleotides matching TRBD1. CDR1 is SGHRS and CDR2 is YFSETQ in the germline V gene. The J segment lost 4 bases and the V segment lost 4 bases, leaving 5 bases of the junction unmatched. The CDR3 extends over 15 amino acids. The CDR3 region has the DNA TGCGCCAGCAGCCCTGGACAGGGGTTCACCGGGGAGCTGTTTTTT. It encodes CASSPGQGFTGELFF. Variable domain in full (rest from reference TRBV5-1 and TRBJ2-2): KAGVTQTPRYLIKTRGQQVTLSCSPISGHRSVSWYQQTPGQGLQFLFEYFSETQRNKGNFPGRFSGRQFSNSRSEMNVSTLELGDSALYLCASSPGQGFTGELFFGEGSRLTVL.

This clonotype is medium-sized within its sample. The chain recombines TRBV5-1 with TRBJ2-6, with a possible D match to TRBD2 (5 bases). The germline V and J ends were trimmed by 1 base and 2 bases, with 10 bases remaining between them. CDR3 size: 16 residues. The V gene's germline CDR1 is SGHRS and CDR2 YFSETQ. CDR3 loop: CASSLKGEAGANVLTF. CDR3 DNA sequence: TGCGCCAGCAGCTTGAAGGGAGAGGCTGGGGCCAACGTCCTGACTTTC. Based on the CDR3 plus reference TRBV5-1 and TRBJ2-6, the full variable domain is KAGVTQTPRYLIKTRGQQVTLSCSPISGHRSVSWYQQTPGQGLQFLFEYFSETQRNKGNFPGRFSGRQFSNSRSEMNVSTLELGDSALYLCASSLKGEAGANVLTFGAGSRLTVL.

This rearrangement joins TRBV5-1 to TRBJ2-4, with 8 nucleotides matching TRBD2. In germline, CDR1 is SGHRS, CDR2 YFSETQ. The V gene end was trimmed by 4 bases and the J gene end by 4 bases; junction bases not matched to a gene: 16. CDR3 size: 18 residues. The CDR3 spells CASSPRGSSGLQKNIQYF. Here the CDR3 DNA reads TGCGCCAGCAGCCCGAGAGGGTCTAGCGGGTTGCAGAAAAACATTCAGTACTTC.

This clonotype was seen at least ten times. The chain combines TRBV6-5 with TRBJ1-1; no definite D call. V gave up 2 bases and J gave up 2 bases, with 3 bases separating them. Germline CDR1 MNHEY, CDR2 SVGAGI. This CDR3 spans 12 amino acids. Here the CDR3 DNA reads TGTGCCAGCAGTTACCGAAACACTGAAGCTTTCTTT. Translating gives CASSYRNTEAFF.

The table lists this clonotype with many counts. At one end, the junction sequence differs from germline, possibly due to a read error. The V gene is TRBV28, the J gene TRBJ2-3, with D perhaps TRBD2 (5 bases). This CDR3 contains 9 residues. Germline assignment: CDR1 MDHEN and CDR2 SYDVKM. The CDR3 bases are TGTGCCAGCAGTTTACTCGGGAACTTT. Translation: CASSLLGNF.

This clonotype was detected a few times. The V and J genes are TRBV5-1 and TRBJ1-6; 7 bases are shared with TRBD1. The germline gives CDR1 SGHRS, CDR2 YFSETQ. This CDR3 is built from 16 residues. Germline trimming cut 4 bases from V and 9 bases from J; bases unmatched to any gene: 13. The CDR3 protein is CASSPTGEITASPLHF. The CDR3 DNA reads TGCGCCAGCAGCCCCACAGGGGAAATTACGGCTTCACCCCTCCACTTT.

The chain carries TRBV27 and TRBJ1-6, with D tentatively TRBD1 (5 bases). V was cut by 1 base and J by 7 bases, with 14 bases left in between. Germline values: CDR1 MNHEY, CDR2 SMNVEV (reference sequence). This CDR3 contains 16 residues. The CDR3 here is CASSLYEGAGNSPLHF. The CDR3 DNA sequence: TGTGCCAGCAGTTTATACGAAGGGGCGGGGAATTCACCCCTCCACTTT.

In this sample, this clonotype turned up a few times. The chain uses TRBV28 and TRBJ2-2; 7 nucleotides align to TRBD1. Germline trimming cut 3 bases from V and 6 bases from J; bases unmatched to any gene: 13. Germline CDR1 reads MDHEN; CDR2 reads SYDVKM. This CDR3 is 17 amino acids long. The CDR3, as DNA: TGTGCCAGCAGTTTCCCCAACGACAGGGACCCTCCCGGGGAGCTGTTTTTT. Protein: CASSFPNDRDPPGELFF.

This clonotype was recorded at least ten times. The V call is TRBV9, the J call TRBJ2-2; TRBD2 matches at 10 bases. This CDR3 spans 17 amino acids. Germline CDR1 reads SGDLS; CDR2 reads YYNGEE. After removal of 6 bases from V and 0 bases from J, the junction contained 8 bases not matched to a gene. The CDR3 is CASIHPAGGPNTGELFF. The CDR3 nucleotides are TGTGCCAGCATCCACCCAGCGGGAGGGCCGAACACCGGGGAGCTGTTTTTT. Supplemented by reference TRBV9 and TRBJ2-2, the full variable domain reads DSGVTQTPKHLITATGQRVTLRCSPRSGDLSVYWYQQSLDQGLQFLIQYYNGEERAKGNILERFSAQQFPDLHSELNLSSLELGDSALYFCASIHPAGGPNTGELFFGEGSRLTVL.

Comments on this clonotype: Since the CDR3 does not end with the conserved phenylalanine or tryptophan, this likely comes from a read error. J is TRBJ2-3 and V is TRBV7-2; TRBD2 matches at 11 bases. Trimming at V came to 6 bases and at J to 3 bases, leaving 5 bases not matched to a gene. CDR1 and CDR2 from the germline V gene are SGHTA and FQGNSA. This CDR3 has 15 amino acids. This chain's CDR3 is CASRIAGGRTDTQYI. The CDR3 bases are TGTGCCAGCAGAATAGCGGGGGGGCGGACAGATACGCAGTATATT.

The rearrangement uses TRBV6-5 and TRBJ2-7, with a possible D match to TRBD1 (7 bases). V was pared by 2 bases and J by 5 bases, with 13 bases between. The CDR3 has 14 amino acids. Germline-derived CDR1 and CDR2 are MNHEY and SVGAGI. This CDR3 is CASSYGGGRDEQYF. Here the CDR3 DNA reads TGTGCCAGCAGTTACGGAGGGGGCAGGGACGAGCAGTACTTC.

V usage is TRBV29-1 and J usage is TRBJ1-1; D is ambiguous. Germline CDR1 and CDR2: SQVTM and ANQGSEA. This CDR3 is built from 14 residues. V dropped 6 bases and J dropped 1 base, with 15 bases sitting between them. CDR3 coding DNA: TGCAGCGTCGCCCCTCGAATGAAGAACACTGAAGCTTTCTTT. This translates into CSVAPRMKNTEAFF.